This TCR beta chain was sequenced during a study of blood T cell repertoires in COVID-19. On the study more broadly: Nucleic acid was either cDNA or gDNA, and it came from T cells, B-cell-depleted T cells, or PBMCs.

Here immunoSEQ multiplex PCR was the method, and the copy in TCRdb shows in-frame clones only, minus some. The data contain roughly 74,000 clones, about 88% of them singletons. The V gene's germline CDR1 is SGHAT and CDR2 FQNNGV. V lost 8 bases, J lost 3 bases, and 13 bases lay in between. The CDR3 covers 13 residues. The sequenced sample consisted of peripheral blood. The receptor comes from a man between 65 and 85 years old with active or convalescent COVID-19. The gene calls are TRBV11-2 and TRBJ1-1; D unresolved. CDR3 sequence (DNA): TGTGCCAGCCCTGAGCGGCCCGACACTGAAGCTTTCTTT. This codes for CASPERPDTEAFF. Filled out from reference TRBV11-2 and TRBJ1-1, the complete variable domain reads EAGVAQSPRYKIIEKRQSVAFWCNPISGHATLYWYQQILGQGPKLLIQFQNNGVVDDSQLPKDRFSAERLKGVDSTLKIQPAKLEDSAVYLCASPERPDTEAFFGQGTRLTVV.